The present T cell receptor (beta chain) was sequenced within a study of cytotoxic CD8 clonotypes in ibrutinib-treated CLL. Study outcomes and limitations: Baseline-level clonality went beyond age-matched healthy donors and moved in step with circulating CD8+ T-cell counts.

In regard to this clone: What it binds is not known.

TCRdb's table, derived via immunoSEQ multiplex PCR, lists solely in-frame clones and lacks some. Among more than 25,000 clones listed, 76% were seen once. V shed 3 bases and J shed 2 bases, with 11 bases lying between them. CDR1 SGHTA and CDR2 FQGNSA come from the germline V gene. This CDR3 has 15 amino acids. Sequenced here: PBMCs, sampled after 36 months of ibrutinib treatment. This TCR was recovered from a human donor with chronic lymphocytic leukemia. V usage is TRBV7-2 and J usage is TRBJ2-1; maybe TRBD1 (6 bases). The CDR3 coding sequence is TGTGCCAGCAGCTTTTCTGGGGGCGCCTACAATGAGCAGTTCTTC. This gives the protein CASSFSGGAYNEQFF.